Here is one T cell receptor beta chain with its context. This entry belongs to a study of PD-L1 blockade in urothelial cancer. Trimming removed 0 bases from V and 6 bases from J, with 8 bases in between. There are 13 residues in the CDR3. The germline V gene has CDR1 SGHTA and CDR2 FQGNSA. Using immunoSEQ multiplex PCR, the repertoire was profiled, and TCRdb retains in-frame clones only, with some absent. The repertoire holds roughly 100,000 clones, with 75% to 90% as singletons. Time point defined: peripheral blood 6 weeks after treatment start. This chain joins TRBV7-2 and TRBJ1-2, with no clear D. This TCR derives from a man aged 70 or older with urothelial cancer. Sequencing was performed on PBMCs, taken around atezolizumab (anti-PD-L1) treatment. CDR3 sequence: CASSLAQSDGYTF. DNA of the CDR3: TGTGCCAGCAGCTTAGCGCAATCGGATGGCTACACCTTC.